These 16 T cell receptor beta chains originate from one sample sequenced in a study of blood T cell repertoires in COVID-19. TCRdb's copy holds only in-frame clones and misses some; the assay was immunoSEQ multiplex PCR. The table has roughly 300,000 clones, 70% to 90% seen once; the top ten hold 8.5% to 12%. The material sequenced was PBMCs or T cells enriched from blood (not recorded which). These receptors all stem from a woman in her late teens or twenties who had recovered from COVID-19.

The chain recombines TRBV28 with TRBJ2-1, with a weak D call TRBD2 (5 bases). Looked up from germline, CDR1 is MDHEN and CDR2 is SYDVKM. There are 13 residues in the CDR3. The V end was cut by 3 bases, the J end by 4 bases, with 7 bases between. CDR3 bases: TGTGCCAGCAGTTTTTCGGGATACAATGAGCAGTTCTTC. It translates to CASSFSGYNEQFF.

The J gene is TRBJ1-1, the V gene TRBV3-1 (or the pseudogene TRBV3-2), with 7 bases that match TRBD1. CDR1 and CDR2 from the germline V gene are LGHDT and YNNKEL (reference sequence). The CDR3 runs 12 residues. The V gene end was trimmed by 8 bases and the J gene end by 7 bases; junction bases not matched to a gene: 7. The CDR3 protein is CASRRQGVEAFF. CDR3 in DNA: TGTGCCAGCCGAAGACAGGGTGTTGAAGCTTTCTTT.

The rearrangement links TRBV18 to TRBJ2-3, with D possibly being TRBD2 (7 bases). Trimming removed 3 bases at V and 4 bases at J, with 14 bases between. CDR3 length: 15 residues. Germline CDR1 is KGHSH and CDR2 is LQKENI. The CDR3 protein is CASSPPGGPSDTQYF. DNA for the CDR3: TGTGCCAGCTCACCTCCGGGGGGCCCTTCAGATACGCAGTATTTT.

Worth noting for this clone: A read error may produce the germline difference seen at one junction end. V gene TRBV19 combines with J gene TRBJ2-3; D may be TRBD2 (6 bases). CDR1 and CDR2 (germline): LNHDA, SQIVND (reference sequence). The CDR3 covers 14 residues. CDR3 DNA sequence: TGTGCCAGTAGTATAGGAACTAGCAGAGATACGCAGTATTTT. Its translation: CASSIGTSRDTQYF.

CDR3 in amino acids: CASSPGTSRAGELFF. For the CDR3, the DNA is TGTGCCAGCAGCCCCGGGACTAGCCGAGCCGGGGAGCTGTTTTTT. V is TRBV2 and J is TRBJ2-2, with 9 positions matching TRBD2. The length of the CDR3 is 15 residues. V was pared by 6 bases and J by 6 bases, with 8 bases of the junction left unmatched. Germline CDR1 reads SNHLY; CDR2 reads FYNNEI. Complete variable domain (other parts from reference TRBV2 and TRBJ2-2): EPEVTQTPSHQVTQMGQEVILRCVPISNHLYFYWYRQILGQKVEFLVSFYNNEISEKSEIFDDQFSVERPDGSNFTLKIRSTKLEDSAMYFCASSPGTSRAGELFFGEGSRLTVL.

The V gene is TRBV21-1, the J gene TRBJ2-2; the D segment call TRBD2 is taken from the table without a DNA check. TRBV21-1 constitutes a pseudogene. The CDR3 length is 18 residues. The CDR3: CASSKDTSGGYVFGELFF. CDR3 nucleotide sequence: TGTGCCAGCAGCAAAGATACTAGCGGGGGGTATGTGTTCGGGGAGCTGTTTTTT.

This sequence joins TRBV18 and TRBJ2-2, with D uncertain. The CDR3 runs to 16 residues. Trimming stripped 2 bases from V and 7 bases from J, with 17 bases between. The germline V gene has CDR1 KGHSH and CDR2 LQKENI. The CDR3 bases are TGTGCCAGCTCACCATCGGAGCCCGAAGGCGGCGGGGAGCTGTTTTTT. The encoded protein is CASSPSEPEGGGELFF.

The chain employs TRBV19 and TRBJ2-7, with TRBD1 as a possible D gene (6 bases). The CDR3 totals 15 residues. Trimming removed 6 bases at V and 2 bases at J, with 17 bases between. Germline CDR1 LNHDA, CDR2 SQIVND (reference sequence). In DNA, the CDR3 is TGTGCCAGTAGGGCAGGTTTTGACAGGACCTACGAGCAGTACTTC. Translated, it gives CASRAGFDRTYEQYF. Complete variable domain (other parts from reference TRBV19 and TRBJ2-7): DGGITQSPKYLFRKEGQNVTLSCEQNLNHDAMYWYRQDPGQGLRLIYYSQIVNDFQKGDIAEGYSVSREKKESFPLTVTSAQKNPTAFYLCASRAGFDRTYEQYFGPGTRLTVT.

The chain links TRBV2 to TRBJ2-1; 15 bases agree with TRBD2. The junction had 6 bases not matched to a gene; V was cut back by 0 bases and J by 0 bases. The CDR3 totals 20 residues. The germline CDR1 and CDR2 sequences are SNHLY and FYNNEI. The CDR3 sequence is CASSEALGTSGGSSYNEQFF. The CDR3 DNA is TGTGCCAGCAGTGAAGCGCTTGGGACTAGCGGGGGGAGCTCCTACAATGAGCAGTTCTTC.

The chain links TRBV27 to TRBJ2-7; the D gene is possibly TRBD2 (6 bases). The germline V gene has CDR1 MNHEY and CDR2 SMNVEV (reference sequence). With 6 bases removed from V and 5 bases from J, the gap between germline ends came to 17 bases. This CDR3 region has 14 residues. The CDR3 DNA reads as TGTGCCAGCAGCCCCGGGAGTAGCGGCAACGAGCAGTACTTC. Protein sequence: CASSPGSSGNEQYF.

The chain employs TRBV2 and TRBJ2-2; D might be TRBD2 (5 bases). CDR3 size: 13 residues. V lost 7 bases to trimming and J lost 5 bases, with 11 bases between them. CDR1 SNHLY and CDR2 FYNNEI come from the germline V gene. The CDR3 sequence: CASISARTGELFF. For the CDR3, the DNA is TGTGCCAGCATTAGCGCCAGGACCGGGGAGCTGTTTTTT. Drawing the rest from reference TRBV2 and TRBJ2-2, the complete variable domain is EPEVTQTPSHQVTQMGQEVILRCVPISNHLYFYWYRQILGQKVEFLVSFYNNEISEKSEIFDDQFSVERPDGSNFTLKIRSTKLEDSAMYFCASISARTGELFFGEGSRLTVL.

The rearrangement uses TRBV18 and TRBJ2-3, with 7 bases matching TRBD1. The CDR3 extends over 15 amino acids. From germline, CDR1 is KGHSH and CDR2 LQKENI. The V segment lost 4 bases and the J segment 1 base; nucleotides outside the gene matches: 5. This CDR3 reads CASSRPGTGTDTQYF. The DNA of the CDR3 is TGTGCCAGCTCACGACCCGGGACAGGCACAGATACGCAGTATTTT.

CDR3 region: CASSQAGGGGVSNYGYTF. As DNA, the CDR3 is TGTGCCAGCAGCCAAGCAGGCGGAGGGGGGGTTAGCAACTATGGCTACACCTTC. V gene TRBV3-1 (or the pseudogene TRBV3-2) combines with J gene TRBJ1-2; tentative D call: TRBD1 (6 bases). The germline gives CDR1 LGHDT, CDR2 YNNKEL (reference sequence). The CDR3 runs 18 residues. Trimming shortened V by 1 base and J by 2 bases, and 20 bases separated the two germline ends.

The chain joins TRBV5-1 to TRBJ2-3, with 8 bases lining up with TRBD1. CDR1 is SGHRS and CDR2 is YFSETQ in the germline V gene. V lost 1 base, J lost 5 bases, and 9 bases stayed unmatched. CDR3 length equals 16 residues. The CDR3 loop is CASSLYTGGAVDTQYF. The CDR3 DNA follows: TGCGCCAGCAGCTTGTATACAGGGGGAGCGGTAGATACGCAGTATTTT.

This chain uses TRBV30 with TRBJ1-4, with TRBD1 matching 9 bases. With V trimmed by 4 bases and J by 7 bases, 4 bases remained unmatched. There are 13 residues in the CDR3. From germline, CDR1 is GTSNPN and CDR2 SVGIG (reference sequence). The CDR3 loop reads CAWKDRGSEKLFF. The DNA of the CDR3 is TGTGCCTGGAAAGACAGGGGGAGTGAAAAACTGTTTTTT.

The chain joins TRBV12-3 or TRBV12-4 to TRBJ1-3, with TRBD1 identical over 10 bases. The CDR3 covers 13 residues. After removal of 5 bases from V and 8 bases from J, the junction contained 3 bases not matched to a gene. This chain's CDR3 is CASSRTGGDTIYF. For the CDR3, the DNA is TGTGCCAGCAGTCGGACAGGGGGTGACACCATATATTTT.